Listed here is a single T cell receptor (beta chain). This clone was seen only a few times. What antigen it recognizes has not been identified. No much larger clone exists at a distance of one base, and base qualities are not known. Measured from the cysteine to the phenylalanine, the CDR3 is 16 residues long. The retained sequence is limited to the CDR3, 48 bases, with the frame set at the first base. V is pruned by 7 bases and J by 7 bases, leaving 12 bases of the junction without a gene match. Based on the germline V gene (reference sequence), the CDR1 and CDR2 sequences are MNHEY and SMNVEV. This entry is derived from a study of glioma-infiltrating T cells after dendritic cell vaccination (dated by TCRdb to between 2015 and 2016). Context from the whole study: The cohort comprised roughly 15 glioblastoma patients from Phase I and II dendritic cell vaccination trials, 9 newly diagnosed and 6 with recurrent disease. TCR sequencing metrics, including TIL content and tumor-blood repertoire overlap, were correlated with survival after dendritic cell vaccination. Autologous tumor lysate-pulsed dendritic cell vaccination was administered to the patients between 2003 and 2012. The vaccine consisted of monocyte-derived dendritic cells cultured less than 9 days with IL-4 and GM-CSF, then pulsed overnight with autologous tumor lysate. Tumor-infiltrating lymphocyte content was quantified and tumor and blood repertoires were compared in dendritic cell-vaccinated glioblastoma patients by deep sequencing of TCR beta CDR3 regions. Three intradermal dendritic cell vaccine injections were administered to patients at biweekly intervals in the arm below the axilla. The research as a whole found: The cohort was small and heterogeneous, few patients had complete blood and tumor sets, and even fewer had initial-recurrent tumor pairs. TCR clonality showed no direct relationship with survival, which suggests that a diverse polyclonal response may be important. After dendritic cell vaccination, a higher estimated pretreatment TIL content predicted longer time to progression and overall survival. The three-group TCR overlap response model was characterized as speculative, and prospective validation of the model was stated to be required.

Using the immunoSEQ assay, TCRB CDR3 regions were amplified from roughly 1.9 micrograms of genomic DNA, or from all available DNA when less than that was on hand. For multiplex PCR, 60 forward primers for TCR V beta segments and 13 reverse primers for J beta segments were used. To estimate the number of reads per starting template, synthetic control templates were added to each sample at limiting dilution. Reads of 87 bp were generated by sequencing on the Illumina HiSeq System. In the original analysis: PCR and sequencing errors were removed by a nearest neighbor algorithm that merged closely related sequences. TCR overlap was measured as the percentage of unique tumor TCR beta sequences also present in the same patient's peripheral blood. Imported from immuneACCESS, the table was reduced by TCRdb to in-frame sequences with V and J called. These copies leave out some clones; in studies compared against another copy, an unresolved V gene accounts for under half, and the cause of the remainder is not known. That table furnishes V, J and clone size, whereas the DNA furnished D and trimming. This sample gives roughly 85,000 clones in total; 85% of them show up just once. The biggest ten clones account for around 9.3% of the sample.

The sample's time point label is to be understood as: after dendritic cell vaccination, including at tumor progression/relapse. To be selected, patients needed enough residual fresh-frozen tumor tissue and more than two years of available survival data. Although molecular status otherwise differed among the glioblastoma patients, no patient had an isocitrate dehydrogenase mutation. PBMC were collected before vaccination, two weeks after the third vaccination, and at tumor progression if progression occurred. Genomic DNA was extracted with the Qiagen DNeasy Blood extraction Kit. The starting material was blood, obtained after dendritic cell vaccination. The clonotype was recovered from a human donor with glioblastoma. The rearranged segments are TRBV27 and TRBJ2-2; 10 of the junction bases match TRBD2. The CDR3 corresponds to CASTLIGTSDSGELFF. The sequenced DNA is TGTGCCAGCACCCTCATAGGGACTAGCGATAGCGGGGAGCTGTTTTTT.